This T cell receptor beta chain is drawn from a study of identical twins. Germline-derived CDR1 and CDR2 are SGHNT and YYREEE (reference sequence). Unmatched junction bases numbered 10, after V lost 4 bases and J lost 4 bases. The CDR3 sequence is 17 residues long. With template switching, a universal primer site was added, and the cDNA carried unique molecular identifiers. Each CDR3 protein is one row after TCRdb ran MiXCR on the 5' RACE reads. The sample lists some 710,000 distinct CDR3 sequences; approximately 6% were seen once. The chain couples TRBV5-4 to TRBJ2-3, with 12 bases that match TRBD2. Specimen: naive T cells sorted from blood. The TCR comes from a young man in good health. The chain's CDR3 is CASSPGLASGRADTQYF. CDR3 DNA sequence: TGTGCCAGCAGCCCCGGTCTCGCTAGCGGGAGGGCAGATACGCAGTATTTT.